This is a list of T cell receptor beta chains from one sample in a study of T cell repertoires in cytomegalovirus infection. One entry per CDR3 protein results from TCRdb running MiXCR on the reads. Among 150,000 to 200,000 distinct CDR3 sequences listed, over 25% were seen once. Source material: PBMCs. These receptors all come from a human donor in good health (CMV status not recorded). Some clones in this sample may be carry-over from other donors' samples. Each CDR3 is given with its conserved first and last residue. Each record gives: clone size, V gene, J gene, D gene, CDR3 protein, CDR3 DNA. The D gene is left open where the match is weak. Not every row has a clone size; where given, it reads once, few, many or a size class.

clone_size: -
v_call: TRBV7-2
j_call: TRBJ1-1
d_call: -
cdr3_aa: CASNVDRRRTEAFF
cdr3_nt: TGTGCCAGCAACGTTGACAGACGAAGGACTGAAGCTTTCTTT

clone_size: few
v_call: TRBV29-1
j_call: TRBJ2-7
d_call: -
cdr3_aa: CSVAPQGDEQYF
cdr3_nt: TGCAGCGTTGCACCACAGGGTGACGAGCAGTACTTC

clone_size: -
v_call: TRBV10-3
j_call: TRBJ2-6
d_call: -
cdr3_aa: CAISESGRQSGANVLTF
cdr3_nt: TGTGCCATCAGTGAGTCGGGGAGACAGTCGGGGGCCAACGTCCTGACTTTC

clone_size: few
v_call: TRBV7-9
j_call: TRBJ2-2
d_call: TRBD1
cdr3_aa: CASSLAGTGVELFF
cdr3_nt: TGTGCCAGCAGCTTAGCCGGGACAGGAGTGGAGCTGTTTTTT

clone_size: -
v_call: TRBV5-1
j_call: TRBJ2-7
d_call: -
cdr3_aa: CASSLSEATYEQYF
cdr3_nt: TGCGCCAGCAGCTTGTCGGAAGCAACCTACGAGCAGTACTTC

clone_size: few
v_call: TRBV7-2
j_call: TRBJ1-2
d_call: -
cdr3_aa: CASSLGPGGYTF
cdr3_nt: TGTGCCAGCAGCTTAGGGCCCGGGGGCTACACCTTC

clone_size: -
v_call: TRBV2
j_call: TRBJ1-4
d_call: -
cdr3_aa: CASRERTNEKLFF
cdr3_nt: TGTGCCAGCAGGGAAAGAACTAATGAAAAACTGTTTTTT

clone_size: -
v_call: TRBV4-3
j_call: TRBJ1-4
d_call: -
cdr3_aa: CASSQDPQGWNEKLFF
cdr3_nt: TGCGCCAGCAGCCAAGATCCGCAGGGATGGAATGAAAAACTGTTTTTT

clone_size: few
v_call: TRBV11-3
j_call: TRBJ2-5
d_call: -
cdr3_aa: CASSLGAAGPQETQYF
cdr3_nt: TGTGCCAGCAGCTTAGGAGCAGCGGGCCCCCAAGAGACCCAGTACTTC

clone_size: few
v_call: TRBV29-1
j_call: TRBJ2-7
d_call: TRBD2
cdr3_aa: CSVEGQRGGIYEQYF
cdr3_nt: TGCAGCGTTGAAGGGCAGCGGGGGGGGATCTACGAGCAGTACTTC

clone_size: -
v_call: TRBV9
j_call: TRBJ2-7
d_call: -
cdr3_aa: CASSVAESYEQYF
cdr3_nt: TGTGCCAGCAGCGTGGCAGAATCCTACGAGCAGTACTTC

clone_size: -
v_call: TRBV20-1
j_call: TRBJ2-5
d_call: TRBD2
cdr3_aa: CSATGRGKETQYF
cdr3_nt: TGCAGTGCCACGGGGCGGGGGAAAGAGACCCAGTACTTC

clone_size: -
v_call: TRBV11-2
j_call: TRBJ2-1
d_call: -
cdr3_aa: CARSQSGGTGFLNEQFF
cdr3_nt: TGTGCCCGCAGCCAGTCGGGGGGGACAGGGTTCCTCAATGAGCAGTTCTTC

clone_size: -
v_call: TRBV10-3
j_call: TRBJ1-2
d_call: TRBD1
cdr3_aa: CATGTGINYGYTF
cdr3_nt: TGTGCCACTGGGACAGGAATAAACTATGGCTACACCTTC

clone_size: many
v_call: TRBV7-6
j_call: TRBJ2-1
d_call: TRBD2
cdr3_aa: CASSLGTSGVGEQFF
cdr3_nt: TGTGCCAGCAGCTTAGGGACTAGCGGGGTAGGTGAGCAGTTCTTC

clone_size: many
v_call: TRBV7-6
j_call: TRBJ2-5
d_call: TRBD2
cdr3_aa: CASSPVGAGGRETQYF
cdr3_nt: TGTGCCAGCAGCCCCGTAGGAGCGGGGGGTAGGGAGACCCAGTACTTC

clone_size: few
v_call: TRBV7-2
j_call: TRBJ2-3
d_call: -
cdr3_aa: CASRLPGTDTQYF
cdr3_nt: TGTGCCAGCAGGCTACCCGGGACAGATACGCAGTATTTT

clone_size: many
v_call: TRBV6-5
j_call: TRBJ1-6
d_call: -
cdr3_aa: CASREGLNSPLHF
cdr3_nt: TGTGCCAGCCGAGAGGGCCTTAATTCACCCCTCCACTTT

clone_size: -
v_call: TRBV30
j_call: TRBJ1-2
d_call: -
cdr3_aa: CAWSVRSSYGYTF
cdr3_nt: TGTGCCTGGAGTGTACGAAGTAGCTATGGCTACACCTTC

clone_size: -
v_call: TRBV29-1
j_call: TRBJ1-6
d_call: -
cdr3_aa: CSVRGNSNSPLHF
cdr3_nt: TGCAGCGTGCGAGGGAATTCCAATTCACCCCTCCACTTT

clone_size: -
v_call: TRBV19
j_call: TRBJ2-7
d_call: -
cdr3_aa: CASSIYGEGYEQYF
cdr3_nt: TGTGCCAGTAGTATCTATGGGGAAGGCTACGAGCAGTACTTC

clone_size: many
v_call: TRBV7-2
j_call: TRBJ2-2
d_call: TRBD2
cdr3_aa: CASSLVLAGPGELFF
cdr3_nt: TGTGCCAGCAGCTTAGTACTAGCGGGGCCCGGGGAGCTGTTTTTT

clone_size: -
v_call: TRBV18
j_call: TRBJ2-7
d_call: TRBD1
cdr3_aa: CASSPDREHYEQYF
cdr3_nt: TGTGCCAGCTCACCCGACAGGGAGCACTACGAGCAGTACTTC

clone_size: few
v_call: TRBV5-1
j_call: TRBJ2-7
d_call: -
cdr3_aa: CASSSVLNSYEQYF
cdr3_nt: TGCGCCAGCAGCTCCGTCCTCAACTCCTACGAGCAGTACTTC

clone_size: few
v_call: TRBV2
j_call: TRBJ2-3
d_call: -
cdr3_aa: CASSEPPGATQYF
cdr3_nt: TGTGCCAGCAGTGAACCCCCGGGGGCCACGCAGTATTTT

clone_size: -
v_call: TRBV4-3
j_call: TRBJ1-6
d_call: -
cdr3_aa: CASSQDNGMPLHF
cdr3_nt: TGCGCCAGCAGCCAAGATAACGGGATGCCCCTCCACTTT

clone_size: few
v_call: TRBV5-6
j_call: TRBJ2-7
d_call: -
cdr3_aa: CASSLGIGYEQYF
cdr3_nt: TGTGCCAGCAGCTTAGGTATTGGCTACGAGCAGTACTTC

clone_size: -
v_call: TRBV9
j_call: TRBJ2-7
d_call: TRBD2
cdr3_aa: CASSPGLAGGLGEQYF
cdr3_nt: TGTGCCAGCAGCCCAGGACTAGCGGGGGGGCTAGGCGAGCAGTACTTC

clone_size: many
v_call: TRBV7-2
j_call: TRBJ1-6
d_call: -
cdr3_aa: CASSLAVNSPLHF
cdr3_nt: TGTGCCAGCAGCTTAGCGGTCAACTCACCCCTCCACTTT

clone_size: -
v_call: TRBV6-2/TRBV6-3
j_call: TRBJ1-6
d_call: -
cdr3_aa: CASSYNSWGEWNSPLHF
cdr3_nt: TGTGCCAGCAGTTACAACTCCTGGGGGGAGTGGAATTCACCCCTCCACTTT

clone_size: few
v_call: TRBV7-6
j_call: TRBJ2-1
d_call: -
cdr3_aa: CASILGNEQFF
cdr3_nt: TGTGCCAGCATCCTCGGCAATGAGCAGTTCTTC

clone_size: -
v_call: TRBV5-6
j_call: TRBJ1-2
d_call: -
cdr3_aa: CASSGRNYGYTF
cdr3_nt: TGTGCCAGCAGCGGTCGGAACTATGGCTACACCTTC

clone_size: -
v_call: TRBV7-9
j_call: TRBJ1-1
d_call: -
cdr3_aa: CASSLERGTEAFF
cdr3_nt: TGTGCCAGCAGCTTAGAAAGGGGCACTGAAGCTTTCTTT

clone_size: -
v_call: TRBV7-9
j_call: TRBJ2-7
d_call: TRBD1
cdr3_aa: CASSFPGQGKYEQYF
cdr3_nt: TGTGCCAGCAGCTTCCCGGGACAGGGGAAGTACGAGCAGTACTTC